This T cell receptor beta chain came from a study of early T cells in non-severe SARS-CoV-2 infection. Study at large: Sequencing of bulk RNA from unsorted whole blood was done, without chain pairing. Broader study findings: VDJdb matching favored anti-spike CD8 responses, missing private and CD4 specificities.

Trimming removed 6 bases from V and 6 bases from J, with 14 bases in between. Germline V gene lookup returns CDR1 DFQATT and CDR2 SNEGSKA (reference sequence). The CDR3 is made up of 12 amino acids. In this sample, this clonotype turned up a few times. Its specificity is unknown. As part of library construction, unique molecular identifiers were attached to individual cDNA molecules. TCRdb processed the 5' RACE reads anew with MiXCR; each CDR3 protein has one entry. The table lists 68,000 or so distinct CDR3 sequences, 12% of them singletons. Specimen: whole blood. The clonotype originates from an adult who was a healthcare worker with PCR-confirmed SARS-CoV-2 infection or an uninfected control (not recorded which). This sequence joins TRBV20-1 and TRBJ1-2, with D perhaps matching TRBD1 (5 bases). CDR3 in amino acids: CSARANSDGYTF. CDR3 nucleotide sequence: TGCAGTGCCAGGGCCAACTCGGATGGCTACACCTTC.